The 11 T cell receptor beta chains reported below all come from one sample, sequenced in a study of blood T cell repertoires in COVID-19. The repertoire was sequenced with immunoSEQ multiplex PCR; TCRdb's copy has only in-frame clones and lacks some. The sample contains roughly 150,000 clones, 80% of which appear only once. The specimen was peripheral blood. The receptors come from a man in his 60s with acute or convalescent COVID-19.

The rearrangement joins TRBV11-2 to TRBJ2-7; TRBD1 aligns across 7 bases. In germline, CDR1 is SGHAT, CDR2 FQNNGV. The CDR3 covers 15 residues. V shed 5 bases, J shed 4 bases, and the junction held 11 bases outside the gene matches. CDR3 loop: CASSAWPGQQYEQYF. Written as DNA, the CDR3 is TGTGCCAGCAGCGCCTGGCCGGGACAGCAGTACGAGCAGTACTTC.

The J gene is TRBJ1-2, the V gene TRBV7-2; D not certain. CDR1 SGHTA and CDR2 FQGNSA come from the germline V gene. V shed 1 base and J shed 4 bases, with 13 bases lying between them. This CDR3 has 15 residues. CDR3 sequence (DNA): TGTGCCAGCAGCTTAGAATATTGGAGTCCCTATGGCTACACCTTC. Amino acid sequence: CASSLEYWSPYGYTF.

The rearrangement links TRBV12-3 or TRBV12-4 to TRBJ2-7; D is possibly TRBD2 (6 bases). Deletions cut 9 bases from V and 3 bases from J, with 15 bases between. The CDR3 contains 13 residues. In DNA form, the CDR3 reads TGTGCCAGTGGAACGGGGACTCTCTACGAGCAGTACTTC. Translated, it gives CASGTGTLYEQYF.

The CDR3 protein is CASSHWTSSAYNEQFF. The CDR3 DNA sequence: TGTGCCAGCAGCCACTGGACTAGCTCTGCCTACAATGAGCAGTTCTTC. V usage is TRBV14 and J usage is TRBJ2-1; 8 bases agree with TRBD2. This CDR3 has 16 residues. V lost 3 bases, J lost 2 bases, and 6 bases stayed unmatched. Germline loops: CDR1 SGHDN, CDR2 FVKESK. The whole variable domain, filled in from reference TRBV14 and TRBJ2-1, reads EAGVTQFPSHSVIEKGQTVTLRCDPISGHDNLYWYRRVMGKEIKFLLHFVKESKQDESGMPNNRFLAERTGGTYSTLKVQPAELEDSGVYFCASSHWTSSAYNEQFFGPGTRLTVL.

The chain combines TRBV6-4 with TRBJ2-3, with 14 positions matching TRBD2. V gave up 0 bases and J gave up 8 bases; unmatched junction bases: 7. Germline V gene lookup returns CDR1 MRHNA and CDR2 SNTAGT. There are 17 residues in the CDR3. Here the CDR3 DNA reads TGTGCCAGCAGTGACTCCGGGACTAGCGGGAGATGGGCTACGCAGTATTTT. Translated, it gives CASSDSGTSGRWATQYF.

V usage is TRBV6-1 and J usage is TRBJ1-6; 8 bases match TRBD1. The CDR3 is made up of 17 amino acids. V shed 1 base and J 1 base; nucleotides not matched to a gene: 3. Germline V CDR1 and CDR2: MNHNS, SASEGT. CDR3 DNA sequence: TGTGCCAGCAGTGAAGGCAGGGGGCGGTCCTATAATTCACCCCTCCACTTT. Translating gives CASSEGRGRSYNSPLHF.

The chain joins TRBV4-2 to TRBJ2-3, with 10 bases that match TRBD2. Unmatched junction bases numbered 4, after V lost 5 bases and J lost 2 bases. This CDR3 contains 15 residues. Germline CDR1 is LGHNA and CDR2 is YNFKEQ. The DNA of the CDR3 is TGTGCCAGCAGCGTAGCGGGGGGCCCCACAGATACGCAGTATTTT. Its protein is CASSVAGGPTDTQYF.

This rearrangement joins TRBV12-5 to TRBJ2-7; 9 bases align to TRBD2. V lost 2 bases to trimming and J lost 0 bases; unmatched junction nucleotides: 5. Germline assignment: CDR1 LGHNT and CDR2 FRNRAP. This CDR3 has 16 amino acids. CDR3 sequence: CASGLSSGASSYEQYF. The CDR3 coding sequence is TGTGCTAGTGGTTTGTCTAGCGGGGCCAGCTCCTACGAGCAGTACTTC.

The chain links TRBV7-9 to TRBJ2-2; 7 bases are a match to TRBD1. This CDR3 has 14 amino acids. The ends lost 2 bases at V and 5 bases at J; junction bases unmatched: 2. The germline V gene has CDR1 SEHNR and CDR2 FQNEAQ (reference sequence). The chain's CDR3 is CASSLQQGTGELFF. The CDR3 region has the DNA TGTGCCAGCAGCTTACAACAGGGGACCGGGGAGCTGTTTTTT.

J is TRBJ1-4 and V is TRBV5-4, with D maybe TRBD1 (5 bases). Trimming took 7 bases from V and 7 from J, leaving 20 bases between them. This CDR3 is built from 15 residues. The germline CDR1 and CDR2 sequences are SGHNT and YYREEE (reference sequence). CDR3 DNA sequence: TGTGCCAGCCACATGGCTTCAGGGTATGGTGAAAAACTGTTTTTT. Protein: CASHMASGYGEKLFF.

The chain joins TRBV12-3 or TRBV12-4 to TRBJ1-2; 7 nucleotides agree with TRBD1. The CDR3 is 13 amino acids. V was clipped by 0 bases and J by 6 bases; unmatched bases: 1. CDR3 DNA sequence: TGTGCCAGCAGTTTAGCGACAGGGAATGGCTACACCTTC. This translates into CASSLATGNGYTF.